This entry lists 24 T cell receptor beta chains sequenced from one sample in a study of metastatic and nonmetastatic thyroid tumors (dated by TCRdb to 2020 to 2022). No treatment had been received by any patient before thyroid surgery. Libraries were built with PCR. These reads were obtained on an Illumina HiSeq 4000. The public reads were reanalyzed by TCRdb: fastp trimming at Q25, MiXCR alignment, in-frame beta chains only. Counted in this sample were some 35,000 clones; around 27% of them appeared once. The ten biggest clones cover about 11% of the sample. The sequenced sample consisted of blood. These receptors were collected from a male donor with papillary thyroid cancer or a benign thyroid nodule (not recorded which). Some clones in this sample may be carry-over from other donors' samples.

This clone has a count of ten or more. V and J are TRBV11-1 and TRBJ2-2; weak D call: TRBD1 (6 bases). The CDR3 has 17 amino acids. CDR1 SGHAT and CDR2 FQDESV come from the germline V gene (reference sequence). V was pared by 5 bases and J by 4 bases, with 20 bases between. The DNA of the CDR3 is TGTGCCAGCAGCCAACCCTCCGGGACACCTTTCACCGGGGAGCTGTTTTTT. This translates into CASSQPSGTPFTGELFF.

In this sample, this clone turned up many times. Given a much more abundant clone one base away, this may be a read error. The same CDR3 arises from other DNA sequences in this sample as well. J is TRBJ1-1 and V is TRBV28, with 7 bases aligning to TRBD1. The CDR3 extends over 15 amino acids. Germline CDR1 MDHEN, CDR2 SYDVKM. The CDR3 spells CASSYRGRGGTEAFF. CDR3 nucleotides: TGTGCCAGCAGCTACAGGGGCCGGGGGGGGACTGAAGCTTTCTTC.

V and J are TRBV7-9 and TRBJ2-5; D is unresolved. V was clipped by 5 bases and J by 5 bases, with 21 bases between them. CDR3 length: 16 amino acids. The V gene's germline CDR1 is SEHNR and CDR2 FQNEAQ (reference sequence). This CDR3 reads CASSPSAGGREETQYF. CDR3 nucleotide sequence: TGTGCCAGCAGCCCATCGGCCGGCGGACGCGAGGAGACCCAGTACTTC. Full variable domain (remainder filled in from reference TRBV7-9 and TRBJ2-5): DTGVSQNPRHKITKRGQNVTFRCDPISEHNRLYWYRQTLGQGPEFLTYFQNEAQLEKSRLLSDRFSAERPKGSFSTLEIQRTEQGDSAMYLCASSPSAGGREETQYFGPGTRLLVL.

This clone came up a few times. This chain's CDR3 is CASAIGQLEGPQHF. The CDR3 region has the DNA TGTGCCAGCGCGATCGGACAGCTCGAAGGGCCCCAGCATTTT. The chain recombines TRBV6-1 with TRBJ1-5, with a weak D call TRBD1 (6 bases). The CDR3 consists of 14 residues. CDR1 is MNHNS, CDR2 SASEGT, per germline. Trimming removed 8 bases from V and 9 bases from J, with 20 bases in between.

In its sample, this clone was seen many times. The chain uses TRBV10-1 and TRBJ1-1; D might be TRBD1 (6 bases). Germline loops: CDR1 WNHNN, CDR2 SYGVQD (reference sequence). CDR3 length equals 13 residues. The CDR3 sequence: CAGDIPRDTEAFF. The CDR3 DNA is TGCGCTGGGGACATCCCTAGGGACACTGAAGCTTTCTTT.

This sequence joins TRBV4-2 and TRBJ1-1, with D possibly matching TRBD1 (5 bases). The CDR3 sequence is 14 residues long. V was clipped by 4 bases and J by 3 bases, with 12 bases between them. Germline CDR1 and CDR2: LGHNA and YNFKEQ. In DNA, the CDR3 is TGTGCCAGCAGCCCGCTACCCAGGGACACTGAAGCTTTCTTT. Encoded protein: CASSPLPRDTEAFF.

The sample holds one count of this clone. The chain couples TRBV20-1 to TRBJ1-6; 7 bases are a match to TRBD1. V gave up 0 bases and J gave up 5 bases; unmatched junction bases: 7. Germline CDR1 reads DFQATT; CDR2 reads SNEGSKA (reference sequence). The CDR3 consists of 16 residues. In DNA, the CDR3 is TGCAGTGCTAGAGATATGGGAGGGGGCGATAATTCACCCCTCCACTTT. Its protein product is CSARDMGGGDNSPLHF.

The V gene is TRBV19, the J gene TRBJ2-1; D is ambiguous. In germline, CDR1 is LNHDA, CDR2 SQIVND (reference sequence). V was trimmed by 3 bases and J by 0 bases, leaving 9 bases between them. CDR3 length: 15 amino acids. This CDR3 reads CASSMSSNSYNEQFF. The DNA of the CDR3 is TGTGCCAGTAGTATGAGCTCTAACTCCTACAATGAGCAGTTCTTC.

This clone was seen a few times. CDR3 nucleotides: TGTGCCAGCAGCGCCCTGCGGGACAGGGTTTACGAGCAGTACTTC. It codes for CASSALRDRVYEQYF. The rearrangement links TRBV11-2 to TRBJ2-7; TRBD1 matches 9 bases. CDR3 length: 15 residues. Losses at the gene ends were 5 bases for V and 4 bases for J; bases not matched to a gene: 9. Germline assignment: CDR1 SGHAT and CDR2 FQNNGV.

The CDR3 sequence is CATSDFRTSGSSYNEQFF. The CDR3 region has the DNA TGTGCCACCAGTGATTTTCGGACTAGCGGGAGCTCCTACAATGAGCAGTTCTTC. The V gene is TRBV24-1, the J gene TRBJ2-1, with 13 bases fitting TRBD2. This CDR3 region has 18 residues. V lost 1 base, J lost 0 bases, and 2 bases stayed unmatched. Per germline, CDR1 KGHDR and CDR2 SFDVKD.

This clone has only one observation. This sequence joins TRBV5-1 and TRBJ2-7, with 7 positions matching TRBD2. Germline CDR1 reads SGHRS; CDR2 reads YFSETQ. The J segment lost 0 bases and the V segment lost 0 bases, leaving 3 bases of the junction unmatched. The CDR3 is 15 amino acids. The DNA for the CDR3 is TGCGCCAGCAGCTTGGATGCGGGAGTCTCCTACGAGCAGTACTTC. It is translated as CASSLDAGVSYEQYF.

The DNA for the CDR3 is TGTGCCAGCAGTGGGGTCCCAGCGGCGACTCCGTTAACCTACGAGCAGTACTTC. This gives the protein CASSGVPAATPLTYEQYF. The chain is built from TRBV11-2 and TRBJ2-7, with a possible D match to TRBD2 (5 bases). V lost 6 bases and J lost 2, with 26 bases in between. The CDR3 is made up of 18 amino acids. CDR1 and CDR2 (germline): SGHAT, FQNNGV.

In DNA form, the CDR3 reads TGCGCCAGCAGCCAAGATCGGCTGTCTGAAGCTTTCTTT. It encodes CASSQDRLSEAFF. V usage is TRBV4-3 and J usage is TRBJ1-1; D not resolved. Germline assignment: CDR1 LGHNA and CDR2 YSLEER. V was cut by 0 bases and J by 6 bases, with 8 bases left in between. This CDR3 is 13 amino acids long.

This clone has a count of ten or more. The chain is built from TRBV20-1 and TRBJ2-3, with D possibly being TRBD2 (5 bases). CDR3 length equals 14 residues. Trimming left V 1 base short and J 5 bases short, with 13 bases between. From germline, CDR1 is DFQATT and CDR2 SNEGSKA (reference sequence). CDR3 residues: CSARVSASVDTQYF. For the CDR3, the DNA is TGCAGTGCTAGAGTTAGCGCCTCCGTAGATACGCAGTATTTT.

This clone was detected many times. This sequence joins TRBV28 and TRBJ2-7; D gene uncertain. This CDR3 region has 13 residues. CDR1 and CDR2 from the germline V gene are MDHEN and SYDVKM. V shed 5 bases and J shed 7 bases, with 15 bases lying between them. The CDR3, as DNA: TGTGCCAGCAGTCCCCTGGAGTTGTGGGAGCAGTACTTC. This encodes CASSPLELWEQYF.

This clone was observed many times. The chain recombines TRBV20-1 with TRBJ2-1; 8 nucleotides match TRBD2. Germline lookup yields CDR1 DFQATT and CDR2 SNEGSKA (reference sequence). The CDR3 loop spans 12 amino acids. J lost 12 bases, V lost 6 bases, and 10 bases had no gene match. The CDR3 sequence is CSATATSGLQFF. The CDR3 DNA reads as TGCAGTGCCACCGCCACTAGCGGACTGCAGTTCTTC.

V usage is TRBV11-2 and J usage is TRBJ2-1, with 10 bases lining up with TRBD2. CDR1 is SGHAT, CDR2 FQNNGV, per germline. V lost 5 bases and J lost 4; bases outside the gene matches: 8. This CDR3 comprises 16 residues. The CDR3 loop reads CASSISGTSVYNEQFF. The CDR3 region has the DNA TGTGCCAGCAGCATATCCGGGACTAGCGTGTACAATGAGCAGTTCTTC.

This clone is a singleton in its sample. The chain is built from TRBV7-3 and TRBJ2-2, with 8 bases aligning to TRBD2. The ends lost 2 bases at V and 0 bases at J; junction bases unmatched: 2. Germline CDR1 is SGHTA and CDR2 is FQGTGA. The CDR3 runs to 16 residues. CDR3 loop: CASSLAGGANTGELFF. The CDR3 nucleotides are TGTGCCAGCAGCTTAGCGGGAGGCGCGAACACCGGGGAGCTGTTTTTT. Full variable domain (missing parts from reference TRBV7-3 and TRBJ2-2): GAGVSQTPSNKVTEKGKYVELRCDPISGHTALYWYRQSLGQGPEFLIYFQGTGAADDSGLPNDRFFAVRPEGSVSTLKIQRTERGDSAVYLCASSLAGGANTGELFFGEGSRLTVL.

This clone is classed as medium-sized. The gene calls are TRBV11-1 and TRBJ2-1; 11 nucleotides agree with TRBD2. The V gene end was trimmed by 3 bases and the J gene end by 8 bases; junction bases not matched to a gene: 9. The V gene's germline CDR1 is SGHAT and CDR2 FQDESV (reference sequence). The CDR3 loop spans 16 amino acids. Here the CDR3 reads CASSLDLAGGIYEQFF. The DNA of the CDR3 is TGTGCCAGCAGCTTGGATCTAGCGGGAGGAATATATGAGCAGTTCTTC.

The V gene is TRBV5-1, the J gene TRBJ2-2; perhaps TRBD1 as D (5 bases). The CDR3 runs 14 residues. Germline V gene data show CDR1 as SGHRS and CDR2 as YFSETQ. Trimming pared 5 bases from V and 3 bases from J, leaving 11 bases between. DNA of the CDR3: TGCGCCAGCAGATGGCAGGGCGACACCGGGGAGCTGTTTTTT. Its translation is CASRWQGDTGELFF.

This clone counts as medium-sized (0.01 to 0.1%). The J gene is TRBJ2-7, the V gene TRBV6-5; 7 bases are shared with TRBD1. With 0 bases clipped from V and 3 bases from J, the junction kept 2 bases outside the gene matches. Germline V gene data show CDR1 as MNHEY and CDR2 as SVGAGI. The CDR3 spans 14 residues. CDR3 in amino acids: CASSYSSGGYEQYF. The CDR3 DNA sequence: TGTGCCAGCAGTTACTCGTCAGGGGGCTACGAGCAGTACTTC.

V usage is TRBV12-3 or TRBV12-4 and J usage is TRBJ2-3, with a possible D match to TRBD1 (6 bases). This CDR3 region has 13 residues. V dropped 5 bases and J dropped 4 bases, with 10 bases sitting between them. The DNA of the CDR3 is TGTGCCAGCAGTCGACAGGTATCAGATACGCAGTATTTT. Translating it yields CASSRQVSDTQYF.

This clone is termed medium-sized. V and J are TRBV25-1 and TRBJ1-3; D unresolved. Germline V CDR1 and CDR2: MGHDK, SYGVNS. Between the trimmed V and J ends, which lost 5 bases and 4 bases, there was a span of 3 bases. The CDR3 contains 11 residues. CDR3 coding DNA: TGTGCCAGCAGTAACGGAAACACCATATATTTT. Residues: CASSNGNTIYF.

In its sample, this clone was seen many times. This rearrangement joins TRBV6-1 to TRBJ2-1; 7 bases line up with TRBD2. V lost 7 bases to trimming and J lost 5 bases; unmatched junction nucleotides: 8. CDR1 and CDR2 from the germline V gene are MNHNS and SASEGT. The CDR3 covers 14 residues. The CDR3 reads CASTGTNPNNEQFF. The CDR3 DNA reads as TGTGCCAGCACAGGGACTAACCCGAACAATGAGCAGTTCTTC.